Below, 6 T cell receptor beta chains from the same sample are listed, as sequenced in a study of molecular identifiers for immune sequencing clone quantification. From the PCR reads, TCRdb called clonotypes with MiXCR, one entry per CDR3 protein. The top ten hold 0.75% to 0.95% of the sample, which has 550,000 to 750,000 distinct CDR3 sequences, 15% to 20% seen once. The source material was naive CD8+ T cells from blood, with Jurkat cell RNA spiked in. Subset: FACS-sorted CD8+CD4-CCR7+CD45RA+ naive T cells. These receptors came from a human donor in good health. Some libraries in this study had Jurkat cell RNA spiked in.

V gene TRBV11-3 combines with J gene TRBJ2-3; 7 nucleotides match TRBD1. The CDR3 is made up of 15 amino acids. V gave up 3 bases and J gave up 0 bases; unmatched junction bases: 3. Germline-derived CDR1 and CDR2 are SGHNT and YENEEA. Written as DNA, the CDR3 is TGTGCCAGCAGCTTTGGACAGGCAAGCACAGATACGCAGTATTTT. Protein sequence: CASSFGQASTDTQYF.

In its sample, this clonotype was seen many times. In DNA form, the CDR3 reads TGTGCCAGCAGAATAGACAGCATGAACACTGAAGCTTTCTTT. Protein sequence: CASRIDSMNTEAFF. This chain uses TRBV6-2 or TRBV6-3 with TRBJ1-1; weak D call: TRBD1 (5 bases). Germline V CDR1 and CDR2: MNHEY, SVGEGT. Trimming cost V 6 bases and J 0 bases, with 11 bases left between them. The CDR3 extends over 14 amino acids.

CDR3 sequence (DNA): TGTGCCAGCAGCCAACAGGGCCCGGGGGAGCAGTACTTC. It codes for CASSQQGPGEQYF. This chain links TRBV13 with TRBJ2-7; a weak D match, TRBD1 (6 bases). The CDR3 is made up of 13 amino acids. Between the trimmed V and J ends, which lost 5 bases and 7 bases, there was a span of 15 bases. In germline, CDR1 is PRHDT, CDR2 FYEKMQ (reference sequence). The full variable domain, with the rest looked up from reference TRBV13 and TRBJ2-7, is AAGVIQSPRHLIKEKRETATLKCYPIPRHDTVYWYQQGPGQDPQFLISFYEKMQSDKGSIPDRFSAQQFSDYHSELNMSSLELGDSALYFCASSQQGPGEQYFGPGTRLTVT.

In this sample, this clonotype turned up many times. The chain recombines TRBV7-9 with TRBJ1-1; TRBD1 might be the D (6 bases). The CDR3 covers 14 residues. V lost 5 bases, J lost 3 bases, and 13 bases lay in between. CDR1 and CDR2 (germline): SEHNR, FQNEAQ (reference sequence). The CDR3 bases are TGTGCCAGCAGCCCACCCAGGGGAGACACTGAAGCTTTCTTT. This encodes CASSPPRGDTEAFF. Full variable domain (rest looked up from reference TRBV7-9 and TRBJ1-1): DTGVSQNPRHKITKRGQNVTFRCDPISEHNRLYWYRQTLGQGPEFLTYFQNEAQLEKSRLLSDRFSAERPKGSFSTLEIQRTEQGDSAMYLCASSPPRGDTEAFFGQGTRLTVV.

J is TRBJ2-5 and V is TRBV27, with D unclear. The CDR3 consists of 13 residues. CDR1 and CDR2 (germline): MNHEY, SMNVEV (reference sequence). The V gene lost 5 bases and the J gene lost 4 bases, with 11 bases spanning the gap. This CDR3 is CASSPLNRETQYF. CDR3 DNA sequence: TGTGCCAGCAGTCCCCTCAATCGAGAGACCCAGTACTTC.

This clonotype was counted at least ten times. The CDR3 protein is CSVGIRNTDTQYF. The CDR3 nucleotides read TGCAGCGTTGGAATAAGGAACACAGATACGCAGTATTTT. The rearrangement joins TRBV29-1 to TRBJ2-3; no clear D. The germline V and J ends were trimmed by 4 bases and 2 bases, with 10 bases remaining between them. Germline V gene sequence: CDR1 SQVTM, CDR2 ANQGSEA. The CDR3 sequence is 13 residues long.